The 11 T cell receptor beta chains presented below share a single source sample, sequenced in a study of blood T cell repertoires in COVID-19. Clones were sequenced by immunoSEQ multiplex PCR, and TCRdb holds only the in-frame ones, with some missing. Of 40,000 to 55,000 clones listed, about four fifths are singletons. Sequenced input: peripheral blood. The receptors stem from a human donor in a cohort sampled during active COVID-19.

CDR3 residues: CASSFSRRLAGDNEQYF. In nucleotides, the CDR3 is TGTGCCAGCAGCTTTAGTAGGAGACTAGCGGGGGACAACGAGCAGTACTTC. The genes are TRBV7-8 and TRBJ2-7; 12 bases line up with TRBD2. This CDR3 is built from 17 residues. In germline, CDR1 is SGHVS, CDR2 FQNEAQ. The V and J ends lost 3 bases and 5 bases, in that order; junction bases with no gene match: 11.

This clone was seen more than once but under ten times. This chain joins TRBV6-5 and TRBJ1-4, with D maybe TRBD1 (6 bases). Per germline, CDR1 MNHEY and CDR2 SVGAGI. The V end was cut by 6 bases, the J end by 4 bases, with 15 bases between. This CDR3 region has 15 residues. As DNA, the CDR3 is TGTGCCAGCAGCTTAGGACAGCTCAATAATGAAAAACTGTTTTTT. This translates into CASSLGQLNNEKLFF.

The CDR3 reads CASSLEGAGGYTF. CDR3 in DNA: TGTGCCAGCAGCTTGGAGGGGGCTGGTGGCTACACCTTC. V and J are TRBV5-4 and TRBJ1-2; 7 positions agree with TRBD1. J lost 7 bases, V lost 0 bases, and 3 bases had no gene match. CDR3 size: 13 residues. Germline CDR1 SGHNT, CDR2 YYREEE (reference sequence).

The chain couples TRBV15 to TRBJ2-2, with a possible D match to TRBD1 (6 bases). The CDR3 length is 17 residues. V was cut by 2 bases and J by 5 bases, with 18 bases left in between. The germline gives CDR1 LNHNV, CDR2 YYDKDF (reference sequence). In nucleotides, the CDR3 is TGTGCCACCAGCAGACCCTTAGGGGGTTCGGGGACCGGGGAGCTGTTTTTT. Amino acids: CATSRPLGGSGTGELFF.

The chain couples TRBV6-4 to TRBJ1-2; maybe TRBD1 (5 bases). Germline V gives CDR1 MRHNA, CDR2 SNTAGT. Trimming removed 4 bases at V and 8 bases at J, with 14 bases between. This CDR3 contains 13 residues. The CDR3 nucleotides are TGTGCCAGCAGTGTGCAGGGTTCGCGCGGCTACACCTTC. Its translation: CASSVQGSRGYTF.

This clone was detected only once. The chain recombines TRBV7-9 with TRBJ2-3; TRBD2 is a possible D gene (6 bases). V was pared by 1 base and J by 3 bases, with 14 bases between. This CDR3 has 16 amino acids. Germline V CDR1 and CDR2: SEHNR, FQNEAQ (reference sequence). The CDR3, as DNA: TGTGCCAGCAGCTTAGATGGGGGGTGGATTACAGATACGCAGTATTTT. It yields the protein CASSLDGGWITDTQYF.

This chain connects TRBV4-1 to TRBJ1-1, with TRBD1 as a possible D gene (6 bases). Trimming took 6 bases from V and 6 from J, leaving 26 bases between them. The CDR3 covers 17 residues. Germline values: CDR1 MGHRA, CDR2 YSYEKL. The CDR3 DNA is TGCGCCAGCAGTCATCGATCTCGGGGGGGCCTCGTCTCTGAAGCTTTCTTT. It is translated as CASSHRSRGGLVSEAFF.

The chain links TRBV19 to TRBJ2-1; 7 bases are shared with TRBD1. The CDR3 contains 16 residues. Germline assignment: CDR1 LNHDA and CDR2 SQIVND (reference sequence). Unmatched junction bases numbered 19, after V lost 4 bases and J lost 13 bases. CDR3: CASSSTGERRSRLQFF. CDR3 DNA: TGTGCCAGTAGTAGCACAGGGGAACGGAGATCCCGTTTACAGTTCTTC.

V usage is TRBV19 and J usage is TRBJ1-6; tentative D call: TRBD1 (5 bases). Germline values: CDR1 LNHDA, CDR2 SQIVND (reference sequence). V shed 7 bases and J shed 10 bases, with 14 bases lying between them. The CDR3 consists of 13 residues. CDR3: CASKSSGFSPLHF. CDR3 coding DNA: TGTGCCAGTAAGTCTTCAGGGTTCTCACCCCTCCACTTT.

The chain couples TRBV7-9 to TRBJ2-7, with 8 bases matching TRBD1. Per the germline V gene, CDR1 is SEHNR and CDR2 is FQNEAQ (reference sequence). With 7 bases clipped from V and 2 bases from J, the junction kept 7 bases outside the gene matches. The CDR3 covers 14 residues. The CDR3 sequence is CASKRGQETYEQYF. In DNA form, the CDR3 reads TGTGCCAGCAAAAGGGGACAGGAGACCTACGAGCAGTACTTC. The variable domain in full, with the rest retrieved from reference TRBV7-9 and TRBJ2-7, is DTGVSQNPRHKITKRGQNVTFRCDPISEHNRLYWYRQTLGQGPEFLTYFQNEAQLEKSRLLSDRFSAERPKGSFSTLEIQRTEQGDSAMYLCASKRGQETYEQYFGPGTRLTVT.

The chain links TRBV5-6 to TRBJ2-2, with D tentatively TRBD1 (5 bases). Per germline, CDR1 SGHDT and CDR2 YYEEEE. The length of the CDR3 is 16 residues. V was shortened by 1 base and J by 1 base, with 11 bases between the two germline ends. For the CDR3, the DNA is TGTGCCAGCAGCTTGATAGGGGTCGGGAACACCGGGGAGCTGTTTTTT. Its protein product is CASSLIGVGNTGELFF.